The rows below give T cell receptor beta chains drawn from one sample of a study of blood T cell repertoires in COVID-19. Profiled with immunoSEQ multiplex PCR; TCRdb holds only in-frame clones, not every one. There are around 120,000 clones in the sample; almost 80% occur only once, and approximately 25% lies in the top ten. The specimen was peripheral blood. These TCRs come from a human donor in a cohort sampled during active COVID-19. The conserved cysteine and the conserved F or W are not part of the CDR3 here.

>TRBV12-2|TRBJ2-2
ASRPPGTSGGYQHRGAV
>TRBV6-2/TRBV6-3|TRBJ2-7
ASSNGLAYEQY
>TRBV18|TRBJ2-2
ASSSDLLTGELF
>TRBV19|TRBJ1-6
ASRSRDRDSPLH
>TRBV6-2/TRBV6-3|TRBJ2-1
ASSYLNEQF
>TRBV4-3|TRBJ2-7
ASSQAWRGFEQY
>TRBV3-1/TRBV3-2|TRBJ1-6
ASSQGVDSPLH
>TRBV5-6|TRBJ2-1
ASSLTGGQYNEQF
>TRBV14|TRBJ2-3
ASSQVAGKSDTQY
>TRBV7-9|TRBJ2-7
ASSSLGSRGEQY
>TRBV5-4|TRBJ2-1
ASSSMKRLAVNEQF
>TRBV28|TRBJ1-1
ASSLNFGTGETEAF
>TRBV5-8|TRBJ1-1
ASSLTLSLDSLNTEAF
>TRBV7-2|TRBJ2-5
ASSLAGRGGLETQY
>TRBV30|TRBJ2-7
AWSVSGTGGWKEQY
>TRBV7-2|TRBJ2-2
ASSLTLVPGELF
>TRBV11-2|TRBJ2-5
ASSTRQGGAQETQY
>TRBV18|TRBJ2-7
ASSSGTSGGRPYEQY
>TRBV30|TRBJ1-2
AWSETGLYGYT